Each of the 19 T cell receptor beta chains below was sequenced from the same sample in a study of T cell responses to AZD1222 COVID-19 vaccine. Profiling relied on immunoSEQ multiplex PCR, and the TCRdb table lists in-frame clones only, not all of them. The profile covers about 150,000 clones, with less than 90% appearing a single time and less than 3.5% taken by the ten largest. The sample was peripheral blood, taken on day 0 of AZD1222 vaccination. Every receptor here comes from an adult in good health.

The rearrangement joins TRBV4-1 to TRBJ2-7, with 8 bases matching TRBD2. V was clipped by 0 bases and J by 1 base; unmatched bases: 8. Germline loops: CDR1 MGHRA, CDR2 YSYEKL. CDR3 size: 17 residues. CDR3 protein: CASSQDLGGGLSYEQYF. The CDR3 coding sequence is TGCGCCAGCAGCCAAGATTTAGGCGGGGGGTTATCCTACGAGCAGTACTTC.

This clone came up a few times. CDR3 loop: CASSHDRASTYEQYF. CDR3 DNA: TGCGCCAGCAGCCACGACAGGGCCTCAACCTACGAGCAGTACTTC. V is TRBV4-3 and J is TRBJ2-7; TRBD1 matches 7 bases. Trimming removed 3 bases from V and 2 bases from J; junction bases left unmatched: 7. The germline gives CDR1 LGHNA, CDR2 YSLEER. The CDR3 length is 15 residues.

This clone was seen only once. The junction departs from germline at one end; a sequencing error may be responsible. V usage is TRBV19 and J usage is TRBJ1-5; the D gene is possibly TRBD1 (5 bases). This CDR3 is 12 amino acids long. From germline, CDR1 is LNHDA and CDR2 SQIVND (reference sequence). The CDR3 spells CASRIGDQPQHF. CDR3 DNA: TGTGCCAGTAGAATAGGGGATCAGCCCCAGCATTTT.

The chain recombines TRBV9 with TRBJ2-5; possible D gene TRBD1, 6 bases. Trimming cost V 0 bases and J 8 bases, with 17 bases left between them. The germline V gene has CDR1 SGDLS and CDR2 YYNGEE. This CDR3 has 15 amino acids. The CDR3 reads CASSVEAGAGATQYF. CDR3 sequence (DNA): TGTGCCAGCAGCGTAGAAGCAGGGGCAGGGGCCACCCAGTACTTC.

V usage is TRBV18 and J usage is TRBJ2-7, with D possibly matching TRBD2 (5 bases). CDR1 is KGHSH, CDR2 LQKENI, per germline. This CDR3 comprises 15 residues. Trimming shortened V by 0 bases and J by 3 bases, and 12 bases separated the two germline ends. CDR3 nucleotides: TGTGCCAGCTCACCACCGGATCGAGGGATCTACGAGCAGTACTTC. This encodes CASSPPDRGIYEQYF.

The rearrangement links TRBV5-5 to TRBJ2-1; 7 bases agree with TRBD2. The CDR3 is 15 amino acids. V lost 0 bases to trimming and J lost 4 bases; unmatched junction nucleotides: 4. The germline gives CDR1 SGHKS, CDR2 YYEKEE (reference sequence). The CDR3 region has the DNA TGTGCCAGCAGCTTGGGTAGCGGGTGGTACAATGAGCAGTTCTTC. Its translation: CASSLGSGWYNEQFF.

This rearrangement joins TRBV11-3 to TRBJ2-3; a weak D match, TRBD1 (6 bases). From germline, CDR1 is SGHNT and CDR2 YENEEA. The CDR3 consists of 16 residues. Between the trimmed V and J ends, which lost 1 base and 0 bases, there was a span of 11 bases. The CDR3 loop is CASSLGQGPSTDTQYF. The CDR3 DNA follows: TGTGCCAGCAGCTTAGGCCAGGGGCCTAGCACAGATACGCAGTATTTT.

This clone was observed once. This sequence joins TRBV7-2 and TRBJ1-2; D perhaps matches TRBD1 (6 bases). CDR3 length: 16 residues. With 2 bases removed from V and 8 bases from J, the gap between germline ends came to 21 bases. CDR1 is SGHTA, CDR2 FQGNSA, per germline. CDR3 region: CASSLRQEPPHEGYTF. The CDR3 DNA follows: TGTGCCAGCAGCTTACGACAGGAACCACCCCACGAAGGCTACACCTTC.

The chain carries TRBV7-9 and TRBJ1-5; D is undetermined. CDR3 size: 12 residues. The germline gives CDR1 SEHNR, CDR2 FQNEAQ (reference sequence). Trimming stripped 1 base from V and 9 bases from J, with 7 bases between. The CDR3 spells CASSLEVGPQHF. CDR3 bases: TGTGCCAGCAGCTTAGAGGTAGGGCCCCAGCATTTT.

This clone was detected only once. The genes are TRBV18 and TRBJ1-1; 9 bases are a match to TRBD1. The CDR3 runs 16 residues. Germline-derived CDR1 and CDR2 are KGHSH and LQKENI. V dropped 0 bases and J dropped 6; count of bases not matched to a gene: 8. The DNA for the CDR3 is TGTGCCAGCTCACCACCCGGGACAGGGCCAACGGCTGAAGCTTTCTTT. Protein: CASSPPGTGPTAEAFF.

The J gene is TRBJ1-2, the V gene TRBV7-2; D is possibly TRBD1 (6 bases). Germline loops: CDR1 SGHTA, CDR2 FQGNSA. The ends were cut back, 5 bases at V and 5 bases at J, with 15 bases in the middle. The CDR3 is 14 residues long. CDR3 region: CASSPRGQGYGYTF. The CDR3 DNA reads as TGTGCCAGCAGCCCGAGGGGCCAGGGGTATGGCTACACCTTC.

This clone was observed a single time. This chain joins TRBV3-1 (or the pseudogene TRBV3-2) and TRBJ1-4, with 8 positions matching TRBD1. V lost 3 bases and J lost 9; bases outside the gene matches: 6. This CDR3 comprises 14 residues. The germline V gene encodes CDR1 LGHDT and CDR2 YNNKEL (reference sequence). The CDR3 protein is CASSQGQAVQKLFF. CDR3 DNA: TGTGCCAGCAGCCAGGGACAGGCAGTGCAAAAACTGTTTTTT.

The chain joins TRBV7-9 to TRBJ2-7; possible D gene TRBD1, 6 bases. Germline assignment: CDR1 SEHNR and CDR2 FQNEAQ (reference sequence). The V end lost 0 bases, the J end lost 3 bases, and 15 bases lay between the germline ends. This CDR3 is 16 amino acids long. CDR3 region: CASSLADSVVFYEQYF. The CDR3 coding sequence is TGTGCCAGCAGCTTAGCGGACAGCGTCGTCTTCTACGAGCAGTACTTC.

This chain connects TRBV6-5 to TRBJ1-1; D not resolved. The CDR3 covers 11 residues. V was trimmed by 6 bases and J by 5 bases, leaving 7 bases between them. Germline CDR1 and CDR2: MNHEY and SVGAGI. The chain's CDR3 is CASREGTEAFF. CDR3 nucleotides: TGTGCCAGCAGGGAGGGTACTGAAGCTTTCTTT.

The chain combines TRBV7-6 with TRBJ1-3; 9 bases are shared with TRBD1. The CDR3 contains 16 residues. Per the germline V gene, CDR1 is SGHVS and CDR2 is FNYEAQ. The J segment lost 0 bases and the V segment lost 1 base, leaving 1 base of the junction unmatched. CDR3 DNA: TGTGCCAGCAGCTTAGGGGACAGGGTCTCTGGAAACACCATATATTTT. Protein: CASSLGDRVSGNTIYF.

The chain is built from TRBV11-2 and TRBJ1-1; D gene uncertain. CDR1 is SGHAT and CDR2 is FQNNGV in the germline V gene. The CDR3 spans 15 residues. V was cut by 3 bases and J by 1 base, with 12 bases left in between. The CDR3 DNA follows: TGTGCCAGCAGCTTGGGCCCGGAGGAGAACACTGAAGCTTTCTTT. This encodes CASSLGPEENTEAFF.

The gene calls are TRBV28 and TRBJ2-1, with 7 positions matching TRBD1. Germline-derived CDR1 and CDR2 are MDHEN and SYDVKM. J lost 0 bases, V lost 5 bases, and 10 bases had no gene match. There are 17 residues in the CDR3. The CDR3 coding sequence is TGTGCCAGCAGTCTACAGGGGTTAACGGGCTCCTACAATGAGCAGTTCTTC. Encoded protein: CASSLQGLTGSYNEQFF.

The V call is TRBV19, the J call TRBJ1-5; D might be TRBD1 (5 bases). This CDR3 is 14 amino acids long. V was trimmed by 7 bases and J by 5 bases, leaving 15 bases between them. Per germline, CDR1 LNHDA and CDR2 SQIVND (reference sequence). The CDR3 DNA is TGTGCCAGTATGCCCGGGGGTTTTGATCAGCCCCAGCATTTT. This encodes CASMPGGFDQPQHF.

The chain carries TRBV12-3 or TRBV12-4 and TRBJ1-2; D gene uncertain. The germline V and J ends were trimmed by 5 bases and 6 bases, with 13 bases remaining between them. This CDR3 spans 13 amino acids. For the CDR3, the DNA is TGTGCCAGCAGTGCCCGGGTCACCAATGGCTACACCTTC. This gives the protein CASSARVTNGYTF.